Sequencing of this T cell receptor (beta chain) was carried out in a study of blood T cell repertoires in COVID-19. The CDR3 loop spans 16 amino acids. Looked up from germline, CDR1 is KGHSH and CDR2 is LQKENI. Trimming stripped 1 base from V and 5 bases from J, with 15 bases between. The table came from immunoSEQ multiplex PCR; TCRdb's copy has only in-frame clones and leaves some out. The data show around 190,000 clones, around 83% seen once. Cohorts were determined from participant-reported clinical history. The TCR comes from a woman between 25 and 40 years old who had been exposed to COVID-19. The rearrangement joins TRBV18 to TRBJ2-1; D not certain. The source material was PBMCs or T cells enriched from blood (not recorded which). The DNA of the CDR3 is TGTGCCAGCTCACCACGGGCTATCCTCGCCCACAATGAGCAGTTCTTC. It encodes CASSPRAILAHNEQFF.